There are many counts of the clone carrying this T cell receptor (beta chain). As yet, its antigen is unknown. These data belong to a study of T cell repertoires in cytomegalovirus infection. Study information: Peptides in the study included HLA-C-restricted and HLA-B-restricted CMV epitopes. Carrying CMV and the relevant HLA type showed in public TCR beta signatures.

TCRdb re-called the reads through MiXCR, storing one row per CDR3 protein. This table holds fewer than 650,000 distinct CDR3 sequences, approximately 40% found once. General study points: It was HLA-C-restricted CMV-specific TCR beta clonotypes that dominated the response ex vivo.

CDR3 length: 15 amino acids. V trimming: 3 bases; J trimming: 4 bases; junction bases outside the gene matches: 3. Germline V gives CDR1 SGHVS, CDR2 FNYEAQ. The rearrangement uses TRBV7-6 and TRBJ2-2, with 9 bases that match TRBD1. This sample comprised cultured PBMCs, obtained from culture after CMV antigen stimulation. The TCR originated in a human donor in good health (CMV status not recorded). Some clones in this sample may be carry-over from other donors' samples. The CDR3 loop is CASSLGQGVTGELFF. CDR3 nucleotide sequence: TGTGCCAGCAGCTTGGGACAGGGTGTCACCGGGGAGCTGTTTTTT.